The 29 T cell receptor beta chains listed next were all sequenced from one sample in a study of cytomegalovirus exposure and HLA in healthy donors. Vbeta (60) and Jbeta (13) primers were used in the PCR. Libraries were prepared by immunoSEQ multiplex PCR; TCRdb keeps only in-frame clonotypes and omits some of them. The sample contains 80,000 to 100,000 clones, around 77% of which appear only once. The specimen sequenced was PBMCs. These receptors all stem from a man aged 35 to 55 in good health and CMV-seronegative.

This chain uses TRBV11-2 with TRBJ2-2; weak D call: TRBD1 (5 bases). CDR1 is SGHAT and CDR2 is FQNNGV in the germline V gene. The germline V and J ends were trimmed by 6 bases and 0 bases, with 11 bases remaining between them. CDR3 length equals 15 residues. CDR3 sequence (DNA): TGTGCCAGCAGTTCGACAGTGACGAACACCGGGGAGCTGTTTTTT. Translation: CASSSTVTNTGELFF. The full variable domain, with the rest looked up from reference TRBV11-2 and TRBJ2-2, is EAGVAQSPRYKIIEKRQSVAFWCNPISGHATLYWYQQILGQGPKLLIQFQNNGVVDDSQLPKDRFSAERLKGVDSTLKIQPAKLEDSAVYLCASSSTVTNTGELFFGEGSRLTVL.

V is TRBV6-1 and J is TRBJ2-6, with 8 bases matching TRBD1. The V and J ends lost 2 bases and 5 bases, in that order; junction bases with no gene match: 17. The germline V gene has CDR1 MNHNS and CDR2 SASEGT. The CDR3 is made up of 20 amino acids. CDR3 protein: CASSESETGGFRGRANVLTF. The CDR3 DNA follows: TGTGCCAGCAGTGAATCGGAAACAGGGGGTTTTCGAGGCCGGGCCAACGTCCTGACTTTC.

J is TRBJ1-1 and V is TRBV28, with D tentatively TRBD1 (5 bases). Trimming removed 6 bases from V and 7 bases from J, with 18 bases in between. In germline, CDR1 is MDHEN, CDR2 SYDVKM. The CDR3 covers 14 residues. CDR3 sequence reads: CASRFPGGRVEAFF. In nucleotides, the CDR3 is TGTGCCAGCAGGTTCCCCGGGGGAAGGGTTGAAGCTTTCTTT.

This clone was picked up a small number of times. This sequence joins TRBV5-1 and TRBJ1-2, with 9 bases identical to TRBD1. Germline CDR1 is SGHRS and CDR2 is YFSETQ. J gave up 4 bases and V 3 bases, and 7 bases lay outside the gene matches. There are 15 residues in the CDR3. For the CDR3, the DNA is TGCGCCAGCAGCTCGACCGGGACAGGGTCCTATGGCTACACCTTC. Encoded protein: CASSSTGTGSYGYTF.

The chain couples TRBV5-4 to TRBJ2-5; the D gene is possibly TRBD2 (5 bases). The CDR3 is 16 residues long. Trimming left V 4 bases short and J 4 bases short, with 20 bases between. Germline lookup yields CDR1 SGHNT and CDR2 YYREEE (reference sequence). As DNA, the CDR3 is TGTGCCAGCAGCAGCAACGTAGCGTTTTTCCGAGAGACCCAGTACTTC. Translated, it gives CASSSNVAFFRETQYF.

This clone turned up a few times. The rearrangement links TRBV10-3 to TRBJ1-1, with 10 positions matching TRBD1. This CDR3 contains 16 residues. Germline CDR1 is ENHRY and CDR2 is SYGVKD. J gave up 4 bases and V 6 bases, and 11 bases lay outside the gene matches. As DNA, the CDR3 is TGTGCCATCAGCTCCAGCGGGACAGGGGATATCACTGAAGCTTTCTTT. It encodes CAISSSGTGDITEAFF.

This chain connects TRBV27 to TRBJ2-6; perhaps TRBD1 as D (6 bases). Between the trimmed V and J ends, which lost 5 bases and 4 bases, there was a span of 12 bases. The V gene's germline CDR1 is MNHEY and CDR2 SMNVEV (reference sequence). CDR3 length: 15 amino acids. CDR3 in amino acids: CASSLGQRGANVLTF. For the CDR3, the DNA is TGTGCCAGCAGTCTCGGACAGCGGGGGGCCAACGTCCTGACTTTC.

The J gene is TRBJ2-1, the V gene TRBV9; 16 bases match TRBD2. The length of the CDR3 is 18 residues. Trimming took 4 bases from V and 6 from J; bases not matched to a gene: 10. The germline V gene has CDR1 SGDLS and CDR2 YYNGEE. CDR3 nucleotide sequence: TGTGCCAGCAGCCCGGGACTAGCGGGGGGGCTCTCCGTCAATGAGCAGTTCTTC. Its protein is CASSPGLAGGLSVNEQFF.

This sequence joins TRBV11-3 and TRBJ2-1, with 13 bases aligning to TRBD2. The J segment lost 7 bases and the V segment lost 3 bases, leaving 6 bases of the junction unmatched. The CDR3 length is 16 residues. Germline CDR1 SGHNT, CDR2 YENEEA. Here the CDR3 reads CASSLGGTSGANEQFF. CDR3 DNA: TGTGCCAGCAGCTTGGGAGGGACTAGCGGGGCGAATGAGCAGTTCTTC.

The chain employs TRBV19 and TRBJ1-6, with D perhaps matching TRBD1 (6 bases). Germline assignment: CDR1 LNHDA and CDR2 SQIVND (reference sequence). The CDR3 is made up of 14 amino acids. V lost 7 bases to trimming and J lost 10 bases, with 17 bases between them. The CDR3 spells CASKKDSVGSPLHF. CDR3 nucleotides: TGTGCCAGTAAAAAGGACAGCGTCGGCTCACCCCTCCACTTT.

The chain uses TRBV6-1 and TRBJ2-3, with D maybe TRBD2 (6 bases). V lost 1 base, J lost 2 bases, and 7 bases lay in between. CDR3 length: 14 residues. Germline-derived CDR1 and CDR2 are MNHNS and SASEGT. CDR3 sequence: CASSEGGATDTQYF. The CDR3 nucleotides read TGTGCCAGCAGTGAAGGCGGGGCCACAGATACGCAGTATTTT.

This clone has only one observation. The chain is built from TRBV7-8 and TRBJ2-2; 8 bases map to TRBD1. V dropped 5 bases and J dropped 2; count of bases not matched to a gene: 4. Germline V gives CDR1 SGHVS, CDR2 FQNEAQ. This CDR3 spans 15 amino acids. CDR3 region: CASSRTGLNTGELFF. Here the CDR3 DNA reads TGTGCCAGCAGCCGGACAGGGTTAAACACCGGGGAGCTGTTTTTT.

This rearrangement joins TRBV7-6 to TRBJ1-6; maybe TRBD1 (5 bases). The V gene's germline CDR1 is SGHVS and CDR2 FNYEAQ. V lost 4 bases, J lost 7 bases, and 14 bases lay in between. The CDR3 is 15 amino acids. The CDR3 DNA is TGTGCCAGCAGCTCGATGGAGGGGCTGAATTCACCCCTCCACTTT. This translates into CASSSMEGLNSPLHF.

This clone was detected once. This CDR3 is CASSISPYLPLHF. CDR3 DNA: TGTGCCAGCAGTATCTCGCCCTATCTTCCCCTCCACTTT. The genes are TRBV27 and TRBJ1-6; D is unclear. The CDR3 consists of 13 residues. The germline V gene encodes CDR1 MNHEY and CDR2 SMNVEV (reference sequence). The germline V and J ends were trimmed by 5 bases and 13 bases, with 15 bases remaining between them.

The V and J genes are TRBV5-1 and TRBJ2-7, with D possibly TRBD1 on 5 matching bases. The V end was cut by 7 bases, the J end by 6 bases, with 20 bases between. Germline V lookup: CDR1 SGHRS, CDR2 YFSETQ. This CDR3 contains 14 residues. The CDR3, as DNA: TGCGCCAGCTCGAAAATGACAGATAGCCTCGAGCAGTACTTC. It yields the protein CASSKMTDSLEQYF. The full variable domain, completed using reference TRBV5-1 and TRBJ2-7, is KAGVTQTPRYLIKTRGQQVTLSCSPISGHRSVSWYQQTPGQGLQFLFEYFSETQRNKGNFPGRFSGRQFSNSRSEMNVSTLELGDSALYLCASSKMTDSLEQYFGPGTRLTVT.

On this clone: Other DNA sequences in this specimen translate into the identical CDR3. This rearrangement joins TRBV5-1 to TRBJ1-5; 7 bases fit TRBD1. The trim removed 0 bases at V and 3 bases at J, leaving 6 bases unmatched. Germline lookup yields CDR1 SGHRS and CDR2 YFSETQ. The CDR3 runs 16 residues. CDR3: CASSLGFGTDNQPQHF. The CDR3, as DNA: TGCGCCAGCAGCTTGGGTTTTGGGACAGACAATCAGCCCCAGCATTTT.

The chain recombines TRBV11-2 with TRBJ2-7; possible D gene TRBD2, 6 bases. The V gene's germline CDR1 is SGHAT and CDR2 FQNNGV. Trimming cost V 3 bases and J 4 bases, with 10 bases left between them. This CDR3 region has 13 residues. The CDR3: CASSLAGLYEQYF. CDR3 bases: TGTGCCAGCAGCTTGGCGGGGCTTTACGAGCAGTACTTC.

This clone was observed a single time. The chain uses TRBV13 and TRBJ2-1; TRBD1 might be the D (5 bases). CDR3 length: 15 residues. Germline CDR1 reads PRHDT; CDR2 reads FYEKMQ (reference sequence). With 5 bases removed from V and 4 bases from J, the gap between germline ends came to 15 bases. The CDR3 DNA follows: TGTGCCAGCAGCCTGGACACGAGACCGTACAATGAGCAGTTCTTC. This gives the protein CASSLDTRPYNEQFF.

The chain carries TRBV19 and TRBJ1-3; D is possibly TRBD1 (6 bases). CDR3 length: 15 residues. Trimming removed 6 bases at V and 0 bases at J, with 12 bases between. CDR1 LNHDA and CDR2 SQIVND come from the germline V gene (reference sequence). The CDR3 DNA is TGTGCCAGTAGCCCGGACAGCTACTCTGGAAACACCATATATTTT. It specifies CASSPDSYSGNTIYF.

The sample holds one count of this clone. V and J are TRBV19 and TRBJ2-3; weak D call: TRBD1 (5 bases). The length of the CDR3 is 13 residues. Germline V CDR1 and CDR2: LNHDA, SQIVND (reference sequence). V was pared by 5 bases and J by 2 bases, with 8 bases between. As DNA, the CDR3 is TGTGCCAGTAGTGACAGTTTCACAGATACGCAGTATTTT. Its protein is CASSDSFTDTQYF.

The chain has TRBV29-1 and TRBJ2-1; 10 positions agree with TRBD2. V shed 4 bases and J 10 bases; nucleotides not matched to a gene: 7. Germline-derived CDR1 and CDR2 are SQVTM and ANQGSEA. CDR3 length: 13 amino acids. This CDR3 reads CSVGTSGEREQFF. The CDR3 DNA is TGCAGCGTTGGAACTAGCGGGGAACGAGAGCAGTTCTTC.

This clone has only a few counts. This chain joins TRBV5-1 and TRBJ1-1; D perhaps matches TRBD1 (5 bases). CDR1 and CDR2 (germline): SGHRS, YFSETQ. The CDR3 extends over 14 amino acids. V was cut by 0 bases and J by 4 bases, with 10 bases left in between. CDR3 residues: CASSLDGGGTEAFF. DNA of the CDR3: TGCGCCAGCAGCTTGGACGGGGGAGGCACTGAAGCTTTCTTT.

The chain uses TRBV28 and TRBJ2-1, with TRBD2 matching 13 bases. With V trimmed by 5 bases and J by 5 bases, 3 bases remained unmatched. The CDR3 runs 15 residues. Looked up from germline, CDR1 is MDHEN and CDR2 is SYDVKM. CDR3 residues: CASSPTSGRDNEQFF. In nucleotides, the CDR3 is TGTGCCAGCAGTCCAACTAGCGGGAGGGACAATGAGCAGTTCTTC.

The gene calls are TRBV2 and TRBJ1-1; 8 bases match TRBD1. V trimming: 7 bases; J trimming: 5 bases; junction bases outside the gene matches: 6. CDR3 size: 13 residues. Germline loops: CDR1 SNHLY, CDR2 FYNNEI. As DNA, the CDR3 is TGTGCCAGCACAGGGGGCCTAGGAACTGAAGCTTTCTTT. Protein sequence: CASTGGLGTEAFF.

This clone was seen a handful of times. The V and J genes are TRBV6-1 and TRBJ1-6; D gene ambiguous. The CDR3 totals 15 residues. The ends were cut back, 7 bases at V and 1 base at J, with 11 bases in the middle. Germline lookup yields CDR1 MNHNS and CDR2 SASEGT. The CDR3 region is CASTPGLSYNSPLHF. Here the CDR3 DNA reads TGTGCCAGCACCCCCGGGTTATCCTATAATTCACCCCTCCACTTT.

The sample holds a few counts of this clone. This chain connects TRBV12-5 to TRBJ2-7, with TRBD1 identical over 9 bases. Germline CDR1 LGHNT, CDR2 FRNRAP. The CDR3 covers 17 residues. Trimming removed 2 bases from V and 3 bases from J; junction bases left unmatched: 11. The CDR3 is CASGLIPPGQGLYEQYF. CDR3 sequence (DNA): TGTGCTAGTGGTTTGATCCCGCCGGGACAGGGACTCTACGAGCAGTACTTC.

This chain links TRBV5-4 with TRBJ1-1; D unresolved. CDR1 is SGHNT, CDR2 YYREEE, per germline (reference sequence). The V end was cut by 4 bases, the J end by 1 base, with 8 bases between. CDR3 length equals 13 residues. The CDR3 region has the DNA TGTGCCAGCAGCCTAGACGAGAACACTGAAGCTTTCTTT. This codes for CASSLDENTEAFF.

The rearrangement joins TRBV7-9 to TRBJ2-7; D possibly corresponds to TRBD1 (6 bases). The CDR3 covers 12 residues. The V gene's germline CDR1 is SEHNR and CDR2 FQNEAQ (reference sequence). With 3 bases removed from V and 7 bases from J, the gap between germline ends came to 10 bases. The CDR3 is CASSFPGTEQYF. The CDR3 DNA is TGTGCCAGCAGCTTTCCCGGGACAGAGCAGTACTTC.

This clone was counted between two and nine times. The CDR3: CAGGAGSSASYNEQFF. As DNA, the CDR3 is TGTGCCGGTGGGGCGGGAAGTTCAGCCTCCTACAATGAGCAGTTCTTC. The rearrangement links TRBV19 to TRBJ2-1; D is possibly TRBD2 (6 bases). The CDR3 totals 16 residues. Trimming stripped 11 bases from V and 0 bases from J, with 20 bases between. The germline V gene encodes CDR1 LNHDA and CDR2 SQIVND (reference sequence).